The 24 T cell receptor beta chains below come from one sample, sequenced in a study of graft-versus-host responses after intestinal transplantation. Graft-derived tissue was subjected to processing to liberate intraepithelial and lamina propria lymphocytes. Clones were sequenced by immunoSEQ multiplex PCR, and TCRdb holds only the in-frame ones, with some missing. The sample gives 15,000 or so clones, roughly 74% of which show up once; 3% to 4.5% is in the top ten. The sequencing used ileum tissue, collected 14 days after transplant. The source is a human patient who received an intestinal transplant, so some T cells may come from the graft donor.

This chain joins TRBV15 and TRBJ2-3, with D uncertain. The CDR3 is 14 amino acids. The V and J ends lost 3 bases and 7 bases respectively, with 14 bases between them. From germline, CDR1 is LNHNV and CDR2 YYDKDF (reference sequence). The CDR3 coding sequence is TGTGCCACCAGCAGTATTAGGATTTCAAATACGCAGTATTTT. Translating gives CATSSIRISNTQYF.

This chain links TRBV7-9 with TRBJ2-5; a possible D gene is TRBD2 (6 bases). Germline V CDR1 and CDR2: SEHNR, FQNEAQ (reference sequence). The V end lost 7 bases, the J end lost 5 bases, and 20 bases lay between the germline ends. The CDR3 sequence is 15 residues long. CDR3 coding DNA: TGTGCCAGCACCGACACTGGGGAGGCGAGGGAGACCCAGTACTTC. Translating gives CASTDTGEARETQYF.

The CDR3 region has the DNA TGCAGTGCTAGTCTCGACTACGAGCAGTACTTC. Protein product: CSASLDYEQYF. The chain combines TRBV20-1 with TRBJ2-7; D gene unclear. Trimming pared 3 bases from V and 3 bases from J, leaving 6 bases between. The CDR3 contains 11 residues. Germline values: CDR1 DFQATT, CDR2 SNEGSKA (reference sequence).

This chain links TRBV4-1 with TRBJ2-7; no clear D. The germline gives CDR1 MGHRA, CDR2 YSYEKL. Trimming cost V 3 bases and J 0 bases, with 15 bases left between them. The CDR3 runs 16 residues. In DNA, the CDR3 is TGCGCCAGCAGCCAGGCAGGACCCTACGCCTCCTACGAGCAGTACTTC. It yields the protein CASSQAGPYASYEQYF.

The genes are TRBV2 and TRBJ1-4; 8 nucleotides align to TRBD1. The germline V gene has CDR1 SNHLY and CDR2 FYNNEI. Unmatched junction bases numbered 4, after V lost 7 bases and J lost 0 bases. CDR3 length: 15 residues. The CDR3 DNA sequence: TGTGCCAGCACAGGGGGCGCGTCAACTAATGAAAAACTGTTTTTT. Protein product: CASTGGASTNEKLFF.

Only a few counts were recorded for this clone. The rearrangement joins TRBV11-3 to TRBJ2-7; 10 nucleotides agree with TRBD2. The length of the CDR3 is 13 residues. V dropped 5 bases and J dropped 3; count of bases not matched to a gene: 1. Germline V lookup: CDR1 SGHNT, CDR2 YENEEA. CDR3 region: CASSRTSGYEQYF. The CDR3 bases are TGTGCCAGCAGCCGGACTAGCGGCTACGAGCAGTACTTC. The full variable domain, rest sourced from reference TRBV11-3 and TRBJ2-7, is EAGVVQSPRYKIIEKKQPVAFWCNPISGHNTLYWYLQNLGQGPELLIRYENEEAVDDSQLPKDRFSAERLKGVDSTLKIQPAELGDSAVYLCASSRTSGYEQYFGPGTRLTVT.

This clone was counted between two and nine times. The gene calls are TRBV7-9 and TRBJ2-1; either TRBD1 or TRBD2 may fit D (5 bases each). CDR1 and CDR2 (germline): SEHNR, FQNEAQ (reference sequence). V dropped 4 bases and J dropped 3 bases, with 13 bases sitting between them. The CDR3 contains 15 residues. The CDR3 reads CASSSRRGDYNEQFF. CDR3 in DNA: TGTGCCAGCAGCTCCCGTAGGGGAGACTACAATGAGCAGTTCTTC.

The CDR3 DNA reads TGCGCCAGCAGCTTGGTGGGGACGGCCTACGAGCAGTACTTC. Translated, it gives CASSLVGTAYEQYF. This chain connects TRBV5-1 to TRBJ2-7; D tentatively reads TRBD1 or TRBD2 (5 bases each). Germline lookup yields CDR1 SGHRS and CDR2 YFSETQ. The ends were cut back, 0 bases at V and 2 bases at J, with 9 bases in the middle. This CDR3 is 14 amino acids long. The full variable domain, completed using reference TRBV5-1 and TRBJ2-7, is KAGVTQTPRYLIKTRGQQVTLSCSPISGHRSVSWYQQTPGQGLQFLFEYFSETQRNKGNFPGRFSGRQFSNSRSEMNVSTLELGDSALYLCASSLVGTAYEQYFGPGTRLTVT.

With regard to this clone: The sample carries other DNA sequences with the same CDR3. CDR3 protein: CASSRDSLYGYTF. In nucleotides, the CDR3 is TGTGCCAGCAGCCGGGACAGTCTCTATGGCTACACCTTC. V is TRBV13 and J is TRBJ1-2; 7 bases line up with TRBD1. This CDR3 is built from 13 residues. V was clipped by 5 bases and J by 4 bases; unmatched bases: 4. CDR1 and CDR2 (germline): PRHDT, FYEKMQ (reference sequence).

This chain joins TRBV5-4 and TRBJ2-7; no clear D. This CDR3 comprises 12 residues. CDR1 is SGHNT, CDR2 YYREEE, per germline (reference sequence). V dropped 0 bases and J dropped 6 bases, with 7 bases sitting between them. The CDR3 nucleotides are TGTGCCAGCAGCTTGGCTGGATTCGAGCAGTACTTC. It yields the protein CASSLAGFEQYF.

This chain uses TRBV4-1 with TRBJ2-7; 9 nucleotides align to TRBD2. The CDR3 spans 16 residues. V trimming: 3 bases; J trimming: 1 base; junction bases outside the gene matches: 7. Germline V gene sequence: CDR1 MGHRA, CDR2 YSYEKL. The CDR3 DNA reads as TGCGCCAGCAGCCATGAACCGGGACTAGCTTCCTACGAGCAGTACTTC. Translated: CASSHEPGLASYEQYF.

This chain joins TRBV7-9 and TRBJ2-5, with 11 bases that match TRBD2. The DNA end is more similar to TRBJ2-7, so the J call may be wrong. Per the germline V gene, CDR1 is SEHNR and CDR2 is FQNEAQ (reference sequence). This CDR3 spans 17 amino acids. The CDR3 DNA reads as TGTGCCAGCAGCTCCAGCCCGGGACTAGCGGACTCCTACGAGCAGTACTTC. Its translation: CASSSSPGLADSYEQYF.

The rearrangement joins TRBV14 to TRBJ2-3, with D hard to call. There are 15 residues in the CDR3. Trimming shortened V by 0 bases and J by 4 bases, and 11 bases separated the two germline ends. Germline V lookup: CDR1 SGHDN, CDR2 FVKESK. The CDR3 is CASSQDRTWADTQYF. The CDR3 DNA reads TGTGCCAGCAGCCAAGATCGCACCTGGGCAGATACGCAGTATTTT.

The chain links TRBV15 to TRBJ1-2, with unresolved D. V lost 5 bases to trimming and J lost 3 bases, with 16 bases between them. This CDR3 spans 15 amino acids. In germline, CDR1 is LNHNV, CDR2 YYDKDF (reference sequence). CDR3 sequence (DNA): TGTGCCACCAGCTCTGGCCGGGTGACATACTATGGCTACACCTTC. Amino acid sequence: CATSSGRVTYYGYTF.

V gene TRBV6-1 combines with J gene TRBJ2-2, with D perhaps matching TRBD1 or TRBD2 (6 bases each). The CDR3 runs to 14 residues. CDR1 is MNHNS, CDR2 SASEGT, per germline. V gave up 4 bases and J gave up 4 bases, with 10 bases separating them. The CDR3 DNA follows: TGTGCCAGCAGTGTGGGGGGCGGCACCGGGGAGCTGTTTTTT. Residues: CASSVGGGTGELFF.

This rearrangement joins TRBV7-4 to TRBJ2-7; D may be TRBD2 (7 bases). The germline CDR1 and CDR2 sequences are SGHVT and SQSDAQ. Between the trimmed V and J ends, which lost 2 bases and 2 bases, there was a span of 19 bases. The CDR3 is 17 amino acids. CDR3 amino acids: CASSLQFRGALPYEQYF. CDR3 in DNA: TGTGCCAGCAGCTTACAGTTTCGGGGGGCTCTTCCCTACGAGCAGTACTTC. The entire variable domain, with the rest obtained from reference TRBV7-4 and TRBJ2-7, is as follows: GAGVSQSPRYKVAKRGRDVALRCDSISGHVTLYWYRQTLGQGSEVLTYSQSDAQRDKSGRPSGRFSAERPERSVSTLKIQRTEQGDSAVYLCASSLQFRGALPYEQYFGPGTRLTVT.

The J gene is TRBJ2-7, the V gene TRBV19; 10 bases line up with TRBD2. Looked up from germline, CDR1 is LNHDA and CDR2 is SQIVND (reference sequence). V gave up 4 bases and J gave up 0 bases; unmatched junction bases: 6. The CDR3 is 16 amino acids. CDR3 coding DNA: TGTGCCAGTAGTAAGGGGGCTAGCGGGAGCTCCTACGAGCAGTACTTC. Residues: CASSKGASGSSYEQYF.

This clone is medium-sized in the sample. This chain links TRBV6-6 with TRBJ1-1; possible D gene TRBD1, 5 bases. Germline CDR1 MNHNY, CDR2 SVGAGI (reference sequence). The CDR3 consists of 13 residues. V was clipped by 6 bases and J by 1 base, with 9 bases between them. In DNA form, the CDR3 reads TGTGCCAGCAGAAGGGACGGGAACACTGAAGCTTTCTTT. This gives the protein CASRRDGNTEAFF.

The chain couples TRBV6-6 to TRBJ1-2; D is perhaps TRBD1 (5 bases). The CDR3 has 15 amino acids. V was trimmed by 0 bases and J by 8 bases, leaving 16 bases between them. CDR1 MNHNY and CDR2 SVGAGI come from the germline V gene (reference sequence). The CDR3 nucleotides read TGTGCCAGCAGTTACTCCGGGGGGGGAGGTCTAGGCTACACCTTC. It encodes CASSYSGGGGLGYTF.

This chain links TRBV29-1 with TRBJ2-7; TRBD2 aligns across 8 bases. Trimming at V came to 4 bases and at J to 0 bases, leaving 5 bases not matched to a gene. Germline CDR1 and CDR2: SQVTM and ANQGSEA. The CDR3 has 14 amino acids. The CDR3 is CSVVFAGGSYEQYF. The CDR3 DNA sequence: TGCAGCGTTGTTTTTGCGGGGGGCTCCTACGAGCAGTACTTC.

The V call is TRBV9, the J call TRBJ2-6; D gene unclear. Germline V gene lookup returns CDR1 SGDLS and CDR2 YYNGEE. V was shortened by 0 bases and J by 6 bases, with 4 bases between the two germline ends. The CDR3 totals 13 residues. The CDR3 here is CASSVGVANVLTF. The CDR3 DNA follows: TGTGCCAGCAGCGTAGGAGTGGCCAACGTCCTGACTTTC.

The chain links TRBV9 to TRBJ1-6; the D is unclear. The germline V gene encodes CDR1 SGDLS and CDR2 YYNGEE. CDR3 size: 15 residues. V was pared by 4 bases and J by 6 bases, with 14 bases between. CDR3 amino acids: CASSLGGNGNSPLHF. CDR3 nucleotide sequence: TGTGCCAGCAGCCTCGGAGGGAACGGTAATTCACCCCTCCACTTT.

CDR3 bases: TGTGCCAGCAGTACTACAGGGAACTCTGGAAACACCATATATTTT. This gives the protein CASSTTGNSGNTIYF. The chain links TRBV6-5 to TRBJ1-3; TRBD1 might be the D (6 bases). CDR3 length: 15 amino acids. The ends were cut back, 5 bases at V and 0 bases at J, with 11 bases in the middle. Germline V gene sequence: CDR1 MNHEY, CDR2 SVGAGI.

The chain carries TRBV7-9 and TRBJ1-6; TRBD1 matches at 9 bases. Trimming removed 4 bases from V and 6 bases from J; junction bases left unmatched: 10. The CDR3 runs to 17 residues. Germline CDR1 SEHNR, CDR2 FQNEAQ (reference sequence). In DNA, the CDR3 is TGTGCCAGCAGCTCCGACAGGGGGAGTAAGAGTAATTCACCCCTCCACTTT. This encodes CASSSDRGSKSNSPLHF.